Shown below are 12 T cell receptor beta chains from a single sample sequenced in a study of T cell repertoires in cytomegalovirus infection. TCRdb re-called the reads through MiXCR, storing one row per CDR3 protein. The sample yields 150,000 to 200,000 distinct CDR3 sequences, roughly 14% seen once. The source material was PBMCs. Receptor source: a human donor in good health (CMV status not recorded). Some clones in this sample may be carry-over from other donors' samples.

This clonotype was seen more than once but under ten times. The CDR3 DNA reads as TGCGCCAGCAGCCCCTCGAGAAGGGAAGGGGTGAACACTGAAGCTTTCTTT. Translation gives CASSPSRREGVNTEAFF. The V gene is TRBV4-1, the J gene TRBJ1-1, with TRBD1 as a possible D gene (5 bases). CDR1 and CDR2 (germline): MGHRA, YSYEKL. The CDR3 spans 17 residues. Trimming removed 4 bases from V and 0 bases from J, with 18 bases in between.

V usage is TRBV27 and J usage is TRBJ2-7; TRBD1 matches 7 bases. Losses at the gene ends were 2 bases for V and 3 bases for J; bases not matched to a gene: 7. The CDR3 is made up of 15 amino acids. Germline V CDR1 and CDR2: MNHEY, SMNVEV (reference sequence). This CDR3 is CASSLKTGIIYEQYF. The CDR3 DNA reads TGTGCCAGCAGTTTAAAGACAGGGATTATCTACGAGCAGTACTTC.

The CDR3 loop reads CASSLTMGGYEQYF. CDR3 in DNA: TGTGCCAGCAGCTTAACAATGGGGGGCTACGAGCAGTACTTC. The chain has TRBV7-3 and TRBJ2-7; perhaps TRBD2 as D (6 bases). With 0 bases removed from V and 3 bases from J, the gap between germline ends came to 9 bases. CDR1 is SGHTA and CDR2 is FQGTGA in the germline V gene. The CDR3 sequence is 14 residues long.

This clonotype occurred many times. The chain carries TRBV12-3 or TRBV12-4 and TRBJ2-6; D is unresolved. Deletions cut 2 bases from V and 0 bases from J, with 5 bases between. The CDR3 sequence is 15 residues long. DNA for the CDR3: TGTGCCAGCAGTTTAACAGCCTCTGGGGCCAACGTCCTGACTTTC. It codes for CASSLTASGANVLTF.

This sequence joins TRBV3-1 and TRBJ1-5; TRBD1 is a possible D gene (5 bases). Looked up from germline, CDR1 is LGHDT and CDR2 is YNNKEL (reference sequence). The CDR3 consists of 15 residues. V was clipped by 0 bases and J by 7 bases, with 13 bases between them. The CDR3 sequence: CASSQDLGAEQPQHF. CDR3 nucleotides: TGTGCCAGCAGCCAAGATTTAGGGGCCGAGCAGCCCCAGCATTTT.

This chain links TRBV29-1 with TRBJ2-1; TRBD2 matches 7 bases. Germline V gene lookup returns CDR1 SQVTM and CDR2 ANQGSEA. This CDR3 contains 14 residues. V lost 6 bases to trimming and J lost 3 bases; unmatched junction nucleotides: 8. The CDR3 region is CSVLGGRVYNEQFF. In DNA, the CDR3 is TGCAGCGTCCTAGGAGGGAGGGTCTACAATGAGCAGTTCTTC.

As regards this clonotype: This may arise from a read error, as a much more abundant clone is one base away. The chain carries TRBV7-6 and TRBJ1-3; D uncertain. Per germline, CDR1 SGHVS and CDR2 FNYEAQ. V lost 5 bases to trimming and J lost 4 bases, with 3 bases between them. The CDR3 has 11 amino acids. This CDR3 reads CASSAGNTIYF. In nucleotides, the CDR3 is TGTGCCAGCAGCGCCGGAAACACCATATATTTT.

This clonotype was detected a few times. V and J are TRBV5-4 and TRBJ1-3, with a tentative D call TRBD1 (6 bases). V was clipped by 1 base and J by 9 bases, with 8 bases between them. The CDR3 is 12 amino acids. Germline V CDR1 and CDR2: SGHNT, YYREEE (reference sequence). The CDR3 nucleotides read TGTGCCAGCAGCTTGATGGGGGCCACCATATATTTT. Amino acid sequence: CASSLMGATIYF.

This clonotype was counted only a few times. The V gene is TRBV19, the J gene TRBJ2-7; 8 bases align to TRBD1. The J segment lost 3 bases and the V segment lost 1 base, leaving 8 bases of the junction unmatched. Germline CDR1 LNHDA, CDR2 SQIVND (reference sequence). The CDR3 runs 16 residues. CDR3 residues: CASSIGADRARYEQYF. The CDR3 bases are TGTGCCAGTAGTATAGGAGCGGACAGGGCACGCTACGAGCAGTACTTC.

This clonotype was recorded many times. The chain couples TRBV7-3 to TRBJ2-2, with 7 bases identical to TRBD1. Losses at the gene ends were 1 base for V and 0 bases for J; bases not matched to a gene: 5. The CDR3 covers 17 residues. The germline gives CDR1 SGHTA, CDR2 FQGTGA. The CDR3 nucleotides are TGTGCCAGCAGCTTAAGTTCCGGGACAGCGAACACCGGGGAGCTGTTTTTT. Residues: CASSLSSGTANTGELFF.

This clonotype was seen a few times. V gene TRBV14 combines with J gene TRBJ2-1; D assignment may be TRBD1 or TRBD2 (6 bases each). V shed 6 bases and J shed 5 bases, with 17 bases lying between them. Germline CDR1 reads SGHDN; CDR2 reads FVKESK. The CDR3 extends over 15 amino acids. The CDR3 nucleotides are TGTGCCAGCAGGGGTAGCGGACAGCTAAACAATGAGCAGTTCTTC. Amino acid sequence: CASRGSGQLNNEQFF. Looking up the rest from reference TRBV14 and TRBJ2-1 gives the full variable domain: EAGVTQFPSHSVIEKGQTVTLRCDPISGHDNLYWYRRVMGKEIKFLLHFVKESKQDESGMPNNRFLAERTGGTYSTLKVQPAELEDSGVYFCASRGSGQLNNEQFFGPGTRLTVL.

This clonotype was found many times. The chain carries TRBV7-9 and TRBJ1-3; D call uncertain. Trimming stripped 5 bases from V and 4 bases from J, with 9 bases between. Per the germline V gene, CDR1 is SEHNR and CDR2 is FQNEAQ (reference sequence). The CDR3 spans 13 residues. The CDR3 nucleotides read TGTGCCAGCAGCCCCATAACCGGAAACACCATATATTTT. Protein: CASSPITGNTIYF.